Listed below are T cell receptor beta chains from one sample, sequenced in a study of T cell repertoires in ileal Crohn's disease. Clones were read by immunoSEQ multiplex PCR, and TCRdb kept only the in-frame ones, dropping some. The sample has about 16,000 clones; around nine tenths are singletons. Material for sequencing was ileal tissue. The receptors here all came from an adult with Crohn's disease. CDR3s leave out the opening cysteine and the closing phenylalanine or tryptophan. Not every row has a clone size; where given, it reads once, few, many or a size class.

cdr3_aa	j_call	v_call	cdr3_length	clone_size
ASSPGLAGGGEETQY	TRBJ2-5	TRBV19	15	NA
ASSYSWPSGAYEQY	TRBJ2-7	TRBV6-5	14	NA
ASSFAAGGPFKQY	TRBJ2-7	TRBV28	13	NA
ASRRTGGNEQF	TRBJ2-1	TRBV27	11	NA
ASSQAGGHEQF	TRBJ2-1	TRBV4-1	11	NA
ASSLAGTGEQY	TRBJ2-7	TRBV7-2	11	NA
ASSLRQGAGGTEAF	TRBJ1-1	TRBV7-6	14	NA
ASTPEGQGIEKLF	TRBJ1-4	TRBV6-1	13	few
ASSQDRGAQPQH	TRBJ1-5	TRBV4-1	12	NA
ASSRGTFYGYT	TRBJ1-2	TRBV28	11	NA
ASSFQGEGYGYT	TRBJ1-2	TRBV5-4	12	NA
ASSPPSRVGGYT	TRBJ1-2	TRBV18	12	NA
ASSQGGPQDTQY	TRBJ2-3	TRBV7-3	12	NA
SVDLAGSTDTQY	TRBJ2-3	TRBV29-1	12	NA
ASSTEGGTTYEQY	TRBJ2-7	TRBV6-5	13	NA
AISDLSQGYYGYT	TRBJ1-2	TRBV10-3	13	NA
ASSGRTRYPYEQY	TRBJ2-7	TRBV6-1	13	NA
ASSVGAWAVRDKLYEQY	TRBJ2-7	TRBV2	17	NA
ASSLQGREQY	TRBJ2-7	TRBV28	10	once
ASSLAASKTGGTDTQY	TRBJ2-3	TRBV5-8	16	NA
ASSRGPEAF	TRBJ1-1	TRBV5-1	9	NA
ASSLGNQGLAGQVNEQF	TRBJ2-1	TRBV5-1	17	NA
ASSPSGVLT	TRBJ2-6	TRBV11-3	9	NA
ASSLRAGASSGANVLT	TRBJ2-6	TRBV2	16	NA
ASSSGTVYQETQY	TRBJ2-5	TRBV5-1	13	NA
ASSEGPGSGEQF	TRBJ2-1	TRBV2	12	once
ASRTGGETQY	TRBJ2-5	TRBV28	10	NA
ASSPGLAGGGYEQY	TRBJ2-7	TRBV18	14	once
ASSLGTGVQPQH	TRBJ1-5	TRBV28	12	NA
SVGIGLGLRTDTQY	TRBJ2-3	TRBV29-1	14	NA
ASSFSGQVGGELF	TRBJ2-2	TRBV7-9	13	NA
ASSNRVHTEAF	TRBJ1-1	TRBV5-5	11	NA
AWSVLAASTYNEQF	TRBJ2-1	TRBV30	14	NA
ASSPLYTRGTGTGYT	TRBJ1-2	TRBV28	15	once
ASSEGWQGVGYT	TRBJ1-2	TRBV2	12	NA
ASSRRTGSTGELF	TRBJ2-2	TRBV27	13	NA
ASSRQWEPQH	TRBJ1-5	TRBV6-6	10	NA
AYRRREKGNYGEQY	TRBJ2-5	TRBV30	14	NA
AWSVVQNEQY	TRBJ2-7	TRBV30	10	NA
ASSVAPSSGGELF	TRBJ2-2	TRBV9	13	NA
ASSWGDRNQPQH	TRBJ1-5	TRBV5-6	12	once
ASSPNSGNAKY	TRBJ2-3	TRBV5-6	11	NA
ASSYRADRLSSSYEQY	TRBJ2-7	TRBV5-5	16	NA
SVMGGSASYNEQF	TRBJ2-1	TRBV29-1	13	few
ASSLAGGLNEQF	TRBJ2-1	TRBV5-1	12	NA
ASSLRVTANTEAF	TRBJ1-1	TRBV7-8	13	once
ASRPQGRNTEAF	TRBJ1-1	TRBV6-5	12	NA
ASSLAASGSYEQY	NA	TRBV7-3	13	NA
ASSLVVSGSRNEQF	TRBJ2-1	TRBV5-1	14	NA
ASTAGWTGNTIY	TRBJ1-3	TRBV2	12	NA
ASIPGTSSSYEQY	TRBJ2-7	TRBV6-1	13	NA
ASSSTGQSSYEQY	TRBJ2-7	TRBV5-1	13	once
ASSLSRMETQY	TRBJ2-5	TRBV5-1	11	NA
ASSSAGLYEQY	TRBJ2-7	TRBV5-1	11	NA
ASSFSGGRTQY	TRBJ2-5	TRBV5-1	11	once
ASSVSIPHRRLHRWELF	TRBJ2-2	TRBV23-1	17	NA
ASSELGGYNSPLH	TRBJ1-6	TRBV6-1	13	NA
ASSLILTTGKNTEAF	TRBJ1-1	TRBV27	15	NA
ASNRGWGNQPQH	TRBJ1-5	TRBV6-1	12	few
ASSLSGSPHEQY	TRBJ2-7	TRBV9	12	NA